This TCR beta chain emerged from a study of blood T cell repertoires in COVID-19 (dated by TCRdb to the early 2020s). For context, the study as a whole: Samples from collaborators originated in the United States, Italy and Spain and spanned both the acute and convalescent phases of COVID-19. The material from the prospective study consisted of cDNA or gDNA derived from T cells, B-cell-depleted T cells, or PBMCs. Deeply sampled blood TCRbeta repertoires from subjects exposed to, actively infected with, or recovered from COVID-19 were included in the dataset. The repertoires were released in a freely available public database intended as a resource for research on the immune response to SARS-CoV-2. Samples were obtained from the ongoing ImmuneRACE study (first 160 participants) and from some 1,300 subjects provided by 6 global collaborators. Sample metadata almost always included a de-identified subject ID, COVID-19 status, age in years and sex. Where HLA class I and class II types were available, the types were taken from metadata supplied by the sample provider, not from assay-based typing. Study-wide findings and limitations: How much clinical and demographic metadata was included differed by source and by participant, and the metadata was provided uncurated.

Of note for this clone: It has no known antigen specificity. No base qualities exist here, and no much larger clone lies one base off it.

In the prospective study, participants were roughly 18 to 90 years old, resided in fewer than 25 geographic areas of the United States, and were enrolled through a virtual design. Cohort assignment in the prospective study relied on participant-reported clinical history from a screening survey and a study questionnaire. For ImmuneRACE Cohort 3, a participant was defined as recovered based on two consecutive negative NP/OP PCR tests, clearance by a healthcare professional, or resolution of symptoms. In the prospective study, whole blood, serum and a nasopharyngeal or oropharyngeal swab were collected from each participant by mobile phlebotomists. Participants in the prospective study had the option to provide additional blood draws and questionnaires over a roughly two-month period. Before DNA extraction, prospective study blood samples were shipped either frozen or at room temperature. Its CDR3 holds 15 amino acids, cysteine through phenylalanine. Only CDR3 DNA is held: 45 bases, read in frame from base 1. As encoded in the germline V gene, CDR1 is SNHLY while CDR2 is FYNNEI. V loses 7 bases of germline sequence and J loses 2 bases, and the interval between the two ends is 17 bases.

TCRbeta CDR3 regions were amplified from genomic DNA using the immunoSEQ Assay, a bias-controlled multiplex PCR. Per the original workflow: Within the assay, amplification of reference gene primers was used to estimate how many nucleated cells each sample contained. Sequence reads were collapsed and filtered to measure the absolute abundance of every unique TCRbeta CDR3 rearrangement. For each sample, productive Simpson clonality was calculated as the square root of Simpson's diversity index across productive rearrangements. Imported from immuneACCESS, the table was reduced by TCRdb to in-frame sequences with V and J called. These copies leave out some clones; in studies compared against another copy, an unresolved V gene accounts for under half, and the cause of the remainder is not known. Clonal size and the V and J genes are those of that table, whereas D and trimming came from the DNA. Across this sample there are some 260,000 clones, with 75% to 95% seen only once. The leading ten clones occupy over 1.5% of the sample.

The sequencing sample was made of PBMCs or T cells enriched from blood (not recorded which). The rearrangement joined TRBV2 to TRBJ1-2; TRBD1 is perhaps the D gene, given 5 matching bases. The origin of this receptor is a young woman who had recovered from COVID-19. The CDR3 protein: CASTRVRAGNYGYTF. The DNA is as follows: TGTGCCAGCACTAGGGTCAGGGCTGGGAACTATGGCTACACCTTC.